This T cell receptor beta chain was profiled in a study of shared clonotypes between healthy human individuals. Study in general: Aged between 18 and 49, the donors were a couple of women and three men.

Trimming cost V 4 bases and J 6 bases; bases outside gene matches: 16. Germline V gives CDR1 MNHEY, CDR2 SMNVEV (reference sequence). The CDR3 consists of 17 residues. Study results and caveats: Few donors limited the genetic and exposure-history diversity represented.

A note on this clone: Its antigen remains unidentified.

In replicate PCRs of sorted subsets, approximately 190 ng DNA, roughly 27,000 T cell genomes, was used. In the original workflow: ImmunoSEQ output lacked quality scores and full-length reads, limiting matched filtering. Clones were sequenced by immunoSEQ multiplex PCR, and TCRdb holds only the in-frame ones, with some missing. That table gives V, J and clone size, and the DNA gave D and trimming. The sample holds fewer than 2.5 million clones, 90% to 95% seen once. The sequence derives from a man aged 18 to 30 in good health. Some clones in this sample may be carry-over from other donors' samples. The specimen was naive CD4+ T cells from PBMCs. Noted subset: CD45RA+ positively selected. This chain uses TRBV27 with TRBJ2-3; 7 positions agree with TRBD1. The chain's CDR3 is CASSSKQKGGERDTQYF. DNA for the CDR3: TGTGCCAGCAGTTCAAAACAAAAAGGGGGCGAGAGGGATACGCAGTATTTT.